A selection of T cell receptor beta chains follows, all from one sample in a study of response to subunit inactivated influenza vaccine. One entry per CDR3 protein results from TCRdb running MiXCR on the RT-PCR reads. The data hold about 540,000 distinct CDR3 sequences, with 20% to 25% observed a single time. A further study also used this sample, focusing on T cells expressing NK-cell markers.

The sample consisted of CD4+ T cells sorted from PBMCs, taken approximately 12 days after vaccination. The source of these receptors is a man aged 50 to 60 who received an inactivated influenza vaccine. CDR3s include the opening cysteine and the closing phenylalanine or tryptophan. Fields, in order: V gene, CDR3 length, J gene, clone size, D gene, CDR3 protein, CDR3 DNA. D genes are given only for firm matches. The listing skips clone size in some rows; elsewhere it reads once, few, many or a size class.

v_gene: TRBV6-2/TRBV6-3
len: 14
j_gene: TRBJ2-7
abundance: few
d_gene: NA
CDR3aa: CASSSYGYSYEQYF
CDR3nt: TGTGCCAGCAGTTCTTATGGCTATTCCTACGAGCAGTACTTC

v_gene: TRBV6-1
len: 13
j_gene: TRBJ2-1
abundance: few
d_gene: NA
CDR3aa: CASSEAWGNEQFF
CDR3nt: TGTGCCAGCAGTGAAGCGTGGGGCAATGAGCAGTTCTTC

v_gene: TRBV7-9
len: 15
j_gene: TRBJ1-4
abundance: few
d_gene: TRBD1
CDR3aa: CASSSRTGGREKLFF
CDR3nt: TGTGCCAGCAGCAGCCGGACAGGGGGTCGTGAAAAACTGTTTTTT

v_gene: TRBV20-1
len: 15
j_gene: TRBJ2-7
abundance: NA
d_gene: NA
CDR3aa: CSARGLGGVIDEQYF
CDR3nt: TGCAGTGCTAGAGGGCTGGGCGGGGTAATAGATGAGCAGTACTTC

v_gene: TRBV5-5
len: 15
j_gene: TRBJ2-3
abundance: many
d_gene: NA
CDR3aa: CASSQSTRHTDTQYF
CDR3nt: TGTGCCAGCAGTCAATCGACACGCCACACAGATACGCAGTATTTT

v_gene: TRBV20-1
len: 17
j_gene: TRBJ1-5
abundance: few
d_gene: NA
CDR3aa: CSLANKADKVRNQPQHF
CDR3nt: TGCAGCCTCGCAAACAAGGCGGATAAGGTGCGCAATCAGCCCCAGCATTTT

v_gene: TRBV20-1
len: 17
j_gene: TRBJ2-1
abundance: few
d_gene: TRBD2
CDR3aa: CSARDLRASGHPSEQFF
CDR3nt: TGCAGTGCTAGAGATCTCCGCGCTAGCGGACACCCTAGTGAGCAGTTCTTC

v_gene: TRBV7-2
len: 15
j_gene: TRBJ2-2
abundance: NA
d_gene: TRBD2
CDR3aa: CASSFLRGGTGELFF
CDR3nt: TGTGCCAGCAGCTTTTTACGGGGAGGGACCGGGGAGCTGTTTTTT

v_gene: TRBV10-2
len: 15
j_gene: TRBJ2-5
abundance: few
d_gene: NA
CDR3aa: CASSESPSFQETQYF
CDR3nt: TGCGCCAGCAGTGAATCGCCCAGCTTTCAAGAGACCCAGTACTTC

v_gene: TRBV5-1
len: 19
j_gene: TRBJ2-2
abundance: NA
d_gene: NA
CDR3aa: CASSLARWRASSNTGELFF
CDR3nt: TGCGCCAGCAGCTTGGCCAGGTGGCGTGCCTCCTCGAACACCGGGGAGCTGTTTTTT

v_gene: TRBV7-2
len: 14
j_gene: TRBJ2-7
abundance: NA
d_gene: NA
CDR3aa: CASSVRTPTYEQYF
CDR3nt: TGTGCCAGCAGCGTACGGACGCCTACCTACGAGCAGTACTTC

v_gene: TRBV4-2
len: 15
j_gene: TRBJ2-7
abundance: NA
d_gene: TRBD2
CDR3aa: CASRESLAGIREQYF
CDR3nt: TGTGCCAGCAGGGAAAGTCTAGCGGGGATTCGGGAGCAGTACTTC

v_gene: TRBV10-3
len: 14
j_gene: TRBJ2-4
abundance: NA
d_gene: NA
CDR3aa: CAISLEQGRDIQYF
CDR3nt: TGTGCCATCAGTCTGGAACAGGGTCGCGACATTCAGTACTTC

v_gene: TRBV5-1
len: 16
j_gene: TRBJ2-1
abundance: NA
d_gene: TRBD2
CDR3aa: CASSLAPPTSSNEQFF
CDR3nt: TGCGCCAGCAGCTTGGCCCCGCCGACTAGCTCCAATGAGCAGTTCTTC

v_gene: TRBV9
len: 13
j_gene: TRBJ2-2
abundance: NA
d_gene: NA
CDR3aa: CASSVGGAGELFF
CDR3nt: TGTGCCAGCAGCGTAGGGGGGGCCGGGGAGCTGTTTTTT

v_gene: TRBV20-1
len: 16
j_gene: TRBJ2-5
abundance: NA
d_gene: TRBD2
CDR3aa: CSARDLASGSWETQYF
CDR3nt: TGCAGTGCTAGAGATCTGGCTAGCGGTTCTTGGGAGACCCAGTACTTC

v_gene: TRBV10-2
len: 14
j_gene: TRBJ2-2
abundance: many
d_gene: NA
CDR3aa: CASSDQHRGRELFF
CDR3nt: TGCGCCAGCAGTGATCAGCACCGGGGACGAGAGCTGTTTTTT

v_gene: TRBV12-3/TRBV12-4
len: 13
j_gene: TRBJ2-1
abundance: NA
d_gene: NA
CDR3aa: CASMQSVSNEQFF
CDR3nt: TGTGCCAGCATGCAATCGGTTAGCAATGAGCAGTTCTTC

v_gene: TRBV5-1
len: 14
j_gene: TRBJ2-1
abundance: NA
d_gene: NA
CDR3aa: CASEPGTGRGEQFF
CDR3nt: TGCGCCAGCGAACCGGGAACAGGGCGGGGTGAGCAGTTCTTC

v_gene: TRBV20-1
len: 17
j_gene: TRBJ2-4
abundance: NA
d_gene: NA
CDR3aa: CSARDPLGGAAKNIQYF
CDR3nt: TGCAGTGCTAGAGATCCCCTTGGAGGTGCGGCCAAAAACATTCAGTACTTC

v_gene: TRBV4-1
len: 15
j_gene: TRBJ2-5
abundance: few
d_gene: NA
CDR3aa: CASSQVGVSKETQYF
CDR3nt: TGCGCCAGCAGCCAAGTGGGGGTATCAAAAGAGACCCAGTACTTC

v_gene: TRBV7-3
len: 13
j_gene: TRBJ2-2
abundance: few
d_gene: NA
CDR3aa: CASRDGNTGELFF
CDR3nt: TGTGCCAGCAGGGACGGGAACACCGGGGAGCTGTTTTTT